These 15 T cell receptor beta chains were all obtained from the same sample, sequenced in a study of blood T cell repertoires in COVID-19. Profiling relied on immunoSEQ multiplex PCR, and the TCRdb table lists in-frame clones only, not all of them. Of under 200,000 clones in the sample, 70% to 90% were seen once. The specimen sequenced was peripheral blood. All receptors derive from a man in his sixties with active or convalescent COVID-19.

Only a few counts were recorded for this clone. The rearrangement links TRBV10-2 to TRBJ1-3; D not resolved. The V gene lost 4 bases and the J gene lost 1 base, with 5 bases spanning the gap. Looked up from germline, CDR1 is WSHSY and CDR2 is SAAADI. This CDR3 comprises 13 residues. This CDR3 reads CASSGRSGNTIYF. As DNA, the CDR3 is TGCGCCAGCAGTGGGAGATCTGGAAACACCATATATTTT.

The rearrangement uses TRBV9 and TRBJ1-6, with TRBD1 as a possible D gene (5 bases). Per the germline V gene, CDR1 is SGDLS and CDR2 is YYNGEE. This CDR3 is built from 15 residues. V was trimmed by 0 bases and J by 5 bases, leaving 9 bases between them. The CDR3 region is CASSVDWGDNSPLHF. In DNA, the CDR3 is TGTGCCAGCAGCGTAGACTGGGGGGATAATTCACCCCTCCACTTT.

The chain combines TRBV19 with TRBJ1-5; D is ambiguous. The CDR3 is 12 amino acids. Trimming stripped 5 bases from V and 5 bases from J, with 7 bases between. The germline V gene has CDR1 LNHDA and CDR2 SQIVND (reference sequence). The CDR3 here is CASSDNYQPQHF. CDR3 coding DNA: TGTGCCAGTAGTGACAATTATCAGCCCCAGCATTTT.

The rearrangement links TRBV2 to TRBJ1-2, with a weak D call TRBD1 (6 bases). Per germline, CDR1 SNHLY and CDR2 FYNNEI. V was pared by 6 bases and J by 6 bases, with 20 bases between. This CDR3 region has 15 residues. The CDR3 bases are TGTGCCAGCAGCCCTACTCTACAGGGTATAGATGGCTACACCTTC. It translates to CASSPTLQGIDGYTF. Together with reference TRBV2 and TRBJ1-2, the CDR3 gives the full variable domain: EPEVTQTPSHQVTQMGQEVILRCVPISNHLYFYWYRQILGQKVEFLVSFYNNEISEKSEIFDDQFSVERPDGSNFTLKIRSTKLEDSAMYFCASSPTLQGIDGYTFGSGTRLTVV.

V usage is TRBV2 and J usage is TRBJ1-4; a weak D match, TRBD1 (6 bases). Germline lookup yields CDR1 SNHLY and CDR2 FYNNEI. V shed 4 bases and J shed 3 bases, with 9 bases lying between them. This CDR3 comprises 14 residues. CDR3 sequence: CASSVEGANEKLFF. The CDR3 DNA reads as TGTGCCAGCAGTGTAGAGGGGGCTAATGAAAAACTGTTTTTT.

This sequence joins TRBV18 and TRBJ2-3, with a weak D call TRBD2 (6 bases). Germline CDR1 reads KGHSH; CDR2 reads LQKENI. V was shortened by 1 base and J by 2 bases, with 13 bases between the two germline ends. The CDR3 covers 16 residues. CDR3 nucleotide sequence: TGTGCCAGCTCACCACGGGCGGGGAGCCACACAGATACGCAGTATTTT. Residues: CASSPRAGSHTDTQYF.

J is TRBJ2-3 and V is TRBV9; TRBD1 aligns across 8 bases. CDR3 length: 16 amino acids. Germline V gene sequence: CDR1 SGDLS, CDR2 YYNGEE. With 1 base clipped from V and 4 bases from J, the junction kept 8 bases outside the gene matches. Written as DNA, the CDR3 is TGTGCCAGCAGCGTAACCTACAGGGGGGAGTCAGATACGCAGTATTTT. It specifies CASSVTYRGESDTQYF.

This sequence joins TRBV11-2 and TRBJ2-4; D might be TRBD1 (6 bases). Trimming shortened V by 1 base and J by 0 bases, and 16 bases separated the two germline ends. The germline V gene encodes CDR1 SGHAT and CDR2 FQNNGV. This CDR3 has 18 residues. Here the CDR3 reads CASSLVSFGGQAKNIQYF. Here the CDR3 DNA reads TGTGCCAGCAGCTTAGTCTCGTTTGGGGGCCAAGCCAAAAACATTCAGTACTTC.

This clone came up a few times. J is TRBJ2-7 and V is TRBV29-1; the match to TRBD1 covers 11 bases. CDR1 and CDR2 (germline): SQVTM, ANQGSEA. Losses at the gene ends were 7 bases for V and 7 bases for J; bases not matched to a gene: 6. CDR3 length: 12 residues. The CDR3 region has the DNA TGCAGCGGTGGACAGGGGGCGTGGGAGCAGTACTTC. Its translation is CSGGQGAWEQYF.

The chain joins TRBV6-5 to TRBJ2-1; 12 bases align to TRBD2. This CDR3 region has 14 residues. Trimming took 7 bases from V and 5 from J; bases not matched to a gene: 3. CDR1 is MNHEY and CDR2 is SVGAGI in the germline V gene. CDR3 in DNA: TGTGCCAGCACTACTAGCGGGGGGAACAATGAGCAGTTCTTC. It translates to CASTTSGGNNEQFF.

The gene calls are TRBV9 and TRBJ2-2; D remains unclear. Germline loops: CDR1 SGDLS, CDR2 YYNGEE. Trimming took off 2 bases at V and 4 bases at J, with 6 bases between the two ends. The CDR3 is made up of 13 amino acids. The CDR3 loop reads CASSVGGTGELFF. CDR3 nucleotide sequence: TGTGCCAGCAGCGTTGGCGGCACCGGGGAGCTGTTTTTT.

The CDR3 protein is CASSERSGGTRTYEQYF. The CDR3 nucleotides are TGCGCCAGCAGTGAGCGGTCAGGGGGCACCAGAACATACGAGCAGTACTTC. The rearrangement links TRBV10-1 to TRBJ2-7; 8 bases map to TRBD1. V was pared by 2 bases and J by 4 bases, with 13 bases of the junction left unmatched. Germline lookup yields CDR1 WNHNN and CDR2 SYGVQD (reference sequence). The CDR3 spans 17 residues.

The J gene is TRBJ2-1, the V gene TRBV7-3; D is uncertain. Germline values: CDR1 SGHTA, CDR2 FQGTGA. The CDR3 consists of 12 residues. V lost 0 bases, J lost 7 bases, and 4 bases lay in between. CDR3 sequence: CASSLTENEQFF. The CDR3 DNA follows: TGTGCCAGCAGCTTAACGGAGAATGAGCAGTTCTTC.

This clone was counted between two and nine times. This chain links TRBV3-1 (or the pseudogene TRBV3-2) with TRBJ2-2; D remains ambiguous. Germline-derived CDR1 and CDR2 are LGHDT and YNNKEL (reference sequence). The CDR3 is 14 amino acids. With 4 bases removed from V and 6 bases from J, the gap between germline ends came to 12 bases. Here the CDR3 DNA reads TGTGCCAGCAGCCCCCAACCTATCGCCGGGGAGCTGTTTTTT. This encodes CASSPQPIAGELFF.

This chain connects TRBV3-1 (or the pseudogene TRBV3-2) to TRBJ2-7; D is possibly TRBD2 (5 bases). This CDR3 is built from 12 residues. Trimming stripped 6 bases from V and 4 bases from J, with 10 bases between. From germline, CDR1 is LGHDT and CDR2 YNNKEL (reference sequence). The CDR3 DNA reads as TGTGCCAGCAGTCTTTCGGGGTACGAGCAGTACTTC. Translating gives CASSLSGYEQYF.